A selection of T cell receptor beta chains follows, all from one sample in a study of shared clonotypes between healthy human individuals. The assay was immunoSEQ multiplex PCR, and TCRdb's table has in-frame clones only and misses some. The sample lists about 2 million clones, about 95% occurring once. The sequenced sample consisted of naive CD8+ T cells sorted from blood. Receptor source: a man younger than 30 in good health. CDR3s include the opening cysteine and the closing phenylalanine or tryptophan.

V	length	CDR3
TRBV4-1	14	CASSQVGGSYEQYF
TRBV2	15	CASSEMGGNNEKLFF
TRBV5-6	14	CASSLVAAEEPQHF
TRBV6-1	10	CASSAAEQYF
TRBV4-1	17	CASSQGVAGQGAYEQYF
TRBV2	16	CASSERRTGMTYEQYF
TRBV5-4	14	CASSTATNTGELFF
TRBV19	16	CASTNGRGPSNQPQHF
TRBV4-3	20	CASSLHTRTSGRAVGGELFF
TRBV10-3	14	CAISDRDSQETQYF